This is a list of T cell receptor beta chains from one sample in a study of Tregs in tolerant kidney transplant recipients. Libraries were prepared by immunoSEQ multiplex PCR; TCRdb keeps only in-frame clonotypes and omits some of them. The sample lists some 66,000 clones; over 85% were seen once. Sample: CD8+ T cells from blood, taken before the transplant. The receptors derive from a human donor who received a combined kidney and bone marrow transplant. Both conserved end residues are trimmed from each CDR3. The listing skips clone size in some rows; elsewhere it reads once, few, many or a size class.

>-|TRBV5-4
ASSSYPPSGGRNEQF
>-|TRBV28
ASSLTFLRDRGNEQY
>-|TRBV27
ASRPGGGAWDTQY
>-|TRBV25-1
ASQTGSLTTYNSPLH
>-|TRBV13
ASSARQGTNEKLF
>-|TRBV30
AWSVKEGERKNTEAF
>-|TRBV19
ASSPYFQGGSYEQY
>once|TRBV14
ASSLMTGGFTEAF
>-|TRBV5-1
ASSLGAGGNYEQY
>-|TRBV2
ASDRGESPLH
>-|TRBV4-3
ASSQDLTGGQPQH
>few|TRBV4-1
ASSQPGTSDYEQY
>-|TRBV28
ASSSRLAGDTQY
>-|TRBV7-3
ASSSGGSTDTQY
>-|TRBV5-5
ASSLGLNTEAF
>-|TRBV4-2
ASSQAGPEAF
>-|TRBV7-3
ASSSGTNTGELF
>-|TRBV7-8
ASSLLVSFSDEQY
>-|TRBV19
ASSIGAYEQY
>-|TRBV19
ASTLTQGFDTEAF
>-|TRBV11-1
ASRTGTEAF
>-|TRBV19
ASSMVLRGVSTDTQY
>once|TRBV14
ASSQWDSMNTEAF
>-|TRBV13
ASSFYSGGSYEQY
>-|TRBV7-2
ASSLPTGKTSNQPQH
>-|TRBV27
ASSLGPGQNFYEQY
>-|TRBV2
ASSASRTDSYEQY
>once|TRBV4-2
ASSLERGPGETQY
>-|TRBV9
ASSVAGRGGYT
>once|TRBV28
ASSTDRESNQPQH
>-|TRBV2
ATTRGAGHSYEQY
>-|TRBV5-6
ASSPGTVSYNEQF
>-|TRBV15
ATSRDRVAGGASTDTQY
>-|TRBV28
ASSFRGAVNEQF
>-|TRBV5-1
ASSAGTTFQETQY
>-|TRBV29-1
SVSTGGNFYEQF
>-|TRBV19
ASMGTWPSSYGYT
>once|TRBV13
ASSLGRNEQY
>-|TRBV25-1
ASSNGENTEAF
>-|TRBV27
ASSPGGSNEKLF
>-|TRBV2
ASRGLASGELF
>-|TRBV21-1
ASSIIQRHVGDTQY
>-|TRBV7-3
ASSLRRRTEAF
>-|TRBV9
ASSRVGETQY
>-|TRBV2
ASSVIPPPDSYNEQF
>-|TRBV5-4
ASSFNTGLAGGPVY
>-|TRBV5-6
ASSSGTSGRANEQF
>-|TRBV19
ASSIRVGQGQETQY
>-|TRBV10-2
ASSLGIAQETQY
>-|TRBV9
ASSLWGAGGETQY
>-|TRBV19
ASSWGFQGTEAF
>once|TRBV13
ASSSTGTRTSYGYT
>-|TRBV19
ASSPDSGISYNEQF
>-|TRBV7-9
ASSTKTGSLYEQY
>-|TRBV19
ASSIGQGLGNTIY